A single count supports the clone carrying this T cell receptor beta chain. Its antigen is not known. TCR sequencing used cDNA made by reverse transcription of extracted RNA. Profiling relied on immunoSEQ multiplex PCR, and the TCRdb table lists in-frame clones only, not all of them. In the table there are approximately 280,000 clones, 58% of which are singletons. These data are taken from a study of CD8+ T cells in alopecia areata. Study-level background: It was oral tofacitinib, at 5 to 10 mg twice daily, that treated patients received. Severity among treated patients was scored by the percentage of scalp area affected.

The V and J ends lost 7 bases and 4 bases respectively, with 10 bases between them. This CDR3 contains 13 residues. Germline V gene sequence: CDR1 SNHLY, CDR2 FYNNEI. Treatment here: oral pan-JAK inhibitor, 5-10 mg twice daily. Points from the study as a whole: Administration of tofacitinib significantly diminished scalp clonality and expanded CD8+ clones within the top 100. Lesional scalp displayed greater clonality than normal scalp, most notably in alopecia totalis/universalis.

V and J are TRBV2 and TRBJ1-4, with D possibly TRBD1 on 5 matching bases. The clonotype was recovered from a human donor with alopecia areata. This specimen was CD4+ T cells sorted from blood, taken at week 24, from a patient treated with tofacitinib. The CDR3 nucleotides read TGTGCCAGCAATCGGGGGGATAATGAAAAACTGTTTTTT. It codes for CASNRGDNEKLFF. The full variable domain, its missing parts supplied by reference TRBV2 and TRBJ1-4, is EPEVTQTPSHQVTQMGQEVILRCVPISNHLYFYWYRQILGQKVEFLVSFYNNEISEKSEIFDDQFSVERPDGSNFTLKIRSTKLEDSAMYFCASNRGDNEKLFFGSGTQLSVL.